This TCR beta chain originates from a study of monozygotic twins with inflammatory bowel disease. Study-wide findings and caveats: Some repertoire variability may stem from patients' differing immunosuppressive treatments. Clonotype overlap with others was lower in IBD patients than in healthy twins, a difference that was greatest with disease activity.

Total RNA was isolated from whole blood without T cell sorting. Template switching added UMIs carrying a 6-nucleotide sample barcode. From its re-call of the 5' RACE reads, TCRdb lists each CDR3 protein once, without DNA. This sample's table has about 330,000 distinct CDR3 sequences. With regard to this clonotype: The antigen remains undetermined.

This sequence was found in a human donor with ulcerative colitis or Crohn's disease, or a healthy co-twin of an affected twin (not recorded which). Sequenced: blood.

The CDR3 reads CASSFLGQGYEQYF. The chain links TRBV9 to TRBJ2-7; without DNA, the TCRdb call of TRBD1 cannot be checked. Germline V gene lookup returns CDR1 SGDLS and CDR2 YYNGEE. This CDR3 is built from 14 residues.